Listed below are T cell receptor beta chains from one sample, sequenced in a study of cytomegalovirus exposure and HLA in healthy donors. Some clones are missing from TCRdb's copy, which holds only in-frame ones; the method was immunoSEQ multiplex PCR. The sample lists around 92,000 clones, approximately 80% seen once, with over 15% in the top ten. Sequencing input: PBMCs. The receptors originated from a man between 60 and 70 years old in good health and CMV-seropositive. The CDR3 runs from the conserved cysteine through the conserved F or W. The size entry is marked missing in some rows and otherwise reads once, few, many or a size class.

size	V	J	CDR3
once	TRBV7-9	TRBJ1-2	CASRGGQLDGYTF
-	TRBV6-5	TRBJ2-2	CASIPAGSYTGELFF
-	TRBV7-2	TRBJ2-3	CASSLEETEYTDTQYF
-	TRBV7-9	TRBJ2-1	CASSRTGTNEQFF
-	TRBV27	TRBJ2-5	CASSPTGTSGGRETQYF
-	TRBV19	TRBJ1-6	CASSIQGSENSPLHF
-	TRBV27	TRBJ2-3	CASSFGGGFTDTQYF
-	TRBV7-8	-	CASSRERGPYEQYF
few	TRBV6-6	TRBJ1-5	CASDRVRNQPQHF
-	TRBV11-3	TRBJ2-5	CARWEQETQYF
-	TRBV7-6	TRBJ2-7	CASSLVGSSAGYEQYF
-	TRBV10-2	TRBJ1-6	CASGQMDSPLHF
-	TRBV2	TRBJ2-1	CASRPPGQVVNEQFF
-	TRBV7-2	TRBJ2-5	CASSLDRGTEVETQYF
-	TRBV9	TRBJ2-7	CASSPRTGSEQYF
-	TRBV2	TRBJ2-3	CASSDRGTDTQYF
once	TRBV7-8	TRBJ2-7	CASSLDSGGDWEQYF
-	TRBV30	TRBJ1-1	CARRPVDTEAFF
-	TRBV7-8	-	CASSLGGAGRYEQYF
-	TRBV21-1	TRBJ2-7	CASSRVPGSGAEQYF
-	TRBV19	TRBJ2-2	CASSMARGIAGELFF
-	TRBV6-5	TRBJ1-4	CASRGTGGNEKLFF
-	TRBV30	TRBJ1-5	CAWSASVGQPQHF
few	TRBV10-2	TRBJ2-7	CASSESARTGLYEQYF
once	TRBV6-1	TRBJ2-1	CASIGDYNEQFF
few	TRBV4-1	TRBJ2-7	CASSQEPPPGQGKREQYF
-	TRBV7-6	TRBJ2-1	CASTLSADGGEQFF
-	TRBV4-2	TRBJ1-5	CASRQGINQPQHF
-	TRBV5-1	TRBJ1-3	CASSYSGTVSSGNTIYF
few	TRBV6-1	TRBJ1-6	CASRLGQGEYSPLHF
-	TRBV5-1	TRBJ2-2	CASSIGLAWTGELFF
once	TRBV7-3	TRBJ2-1	CASSLGGLQYEQFF
-	TRBV6-1	TRBJ1-5	CASRAPQNQPQHF